This T cell receptor (beta chain) was obtained from a study of beta chain features in type 1 diabetes. The table lists this clone with a few counts. Antigen: not known. Every participating donor gave one draw, a heparinised blood sample averaging roughly 100 mL. Expressed TCRB transcripts got sequenced, as all isolated RNA was reverse transcribed. Repertoires were generated with immunoSEQ multiplex PCR, while TCRdb's copy carries only in-frame clones and drops some. The sample has a few hundred thousand clones, about 15% seen once. Germline loops: CDR1 SGHTA, CDR2 FQGNSA. The CDR3 is 16 residues long. V was clipped by 3 bases and J by 0 bases, with 12 bases between them. Study observations and caveats: High TCR expression in some cells could lead to their over-representation in cDNA sequencing. Equally in patients and controls, shorter templates might have been favored by PCR.

The receptor was isolated from a man younger than 45 in good health. The sequenced material came from naive CD4+ T cells from blood. The chain couples TRBV7-2 to TRBJ2-1; TRBD1 might be the D (5 bases). The CDR3 here is CASSFQGYDSYNEQFF. In nucleotides, the CDR3 is TGTGCCAGCAGCTTTCAGGGTTACGACTCCTACAATGAGCAGTTCTTC.